This T cell receptor (beta chain) was identified in a study of T cell repertoires in cytomegalovirus infection. The overall study: Matching HLA type, along with CMV infection, was indicated by public TCR beta signatures.

Comments on this clonotype: No antigen is known for it.

One entry per CDR3 protein, called by TCRdb with MiXCR from the reads. The sample records 250,000 to 300,000 distinct CDR3 sequences, approximately 22% being singletons. General study findings and limits: Summed frequency of shared TCR beta families picked out CMV carriers who also had the relevant HLA. The ex vivo response showed dominance by HLA-C-restricted CMV-specific TCR beta clonotypes.

Sequencing used cultured PBMCs, obtained from culture after CMV antigen stimulation. The sequence was collected from a human donor in good health (CMV status not recorded). Some clones in this sample may be carry-over from other donors' samples.

This chain's CDR3 is CASSFFATSDNEQFF. The CDR3 DNA follows: TGTGCCAGCAGCTTTTTCGCGACTAGCGACAATGAGCAGTTCTTC. The chain carries TRBV11-3 and TRBJ2-1, with TRBD2 identical over 8 bases. Per germline, CDR1 SGHNT and CDR2 YENEEA. CDR3 length: 15 residues. With V trimmed by 3 bases and J by 5 bases, 6 bases remained unmatched.